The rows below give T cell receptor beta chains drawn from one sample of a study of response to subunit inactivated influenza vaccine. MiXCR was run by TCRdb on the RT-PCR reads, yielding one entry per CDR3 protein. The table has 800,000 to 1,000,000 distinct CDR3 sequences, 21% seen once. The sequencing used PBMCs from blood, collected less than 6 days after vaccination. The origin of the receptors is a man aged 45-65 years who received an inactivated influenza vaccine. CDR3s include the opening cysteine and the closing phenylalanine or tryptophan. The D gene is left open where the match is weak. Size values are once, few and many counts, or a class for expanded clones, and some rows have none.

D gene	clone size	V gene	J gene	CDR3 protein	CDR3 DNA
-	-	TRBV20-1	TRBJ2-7	CSAMGSSTSYEQYF	TGCAGTGCTATGGGGTCCTCCACCTCCTACGAGCAGTACTTC
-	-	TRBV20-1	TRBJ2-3	CSAVISGGTDTQYF	TGCAGTGCCGTCATAAGCGGAGGCACAGATACGCAGTATTTT
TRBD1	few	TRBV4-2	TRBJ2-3	CASSQPWTGETDTQYF	TGTGCCAGCAGCCAACCCTGGACAGGGGAGACAGATACGCAGTATTTT
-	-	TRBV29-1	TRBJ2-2	CSVGFSDTGELFF	TGCAGCGTTGGCTTTTCGGACACCGGGGAGCTGTTTTTT
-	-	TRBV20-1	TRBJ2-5	CSASKGEGQETQYF	TGCAGTGCTAGCAAGGGGGAGGGACAAGAGACCCAGTACTTC
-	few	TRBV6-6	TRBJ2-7	CASSYFWGEQYF	TGTGCCAGCAGTTACTTCTGGGGCGAGCAGTACTTC
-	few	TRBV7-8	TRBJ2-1	CASSLNRAGSNEQFF	TGTGCCAGCAGCTTAAATCGGGCAGGAAGCAATGAGCAGTTCTTC
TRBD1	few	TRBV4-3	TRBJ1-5	CASSQEDRSNQPQHF	TGCGCCAGCAGCCAAGAGGACAGGTCCAATCAGCCCCAGCATTTT
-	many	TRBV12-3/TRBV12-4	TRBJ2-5	CASSTDLETQYF	TGTGCCAGCAGCACGGACCTGGAGACCCAGTACTTC
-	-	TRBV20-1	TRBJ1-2	CSAPSSGRQRGYGYTF	TGCAGTGCTCCCAGTTCGGGTCGTCAGCGCGGCTATGGCTACACCTTC
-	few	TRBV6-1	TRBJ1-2	CASRDGPSYGYTF	TGTGCCAGCCGGGACGGCCCCTCTTATGGCTACACCTTC
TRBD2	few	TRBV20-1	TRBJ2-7	CSARDISRLAGHEQYF	TGCAGTGCTAGAGATATTTCGAGACTAGCGGGTCACGAGCAGTACTTC
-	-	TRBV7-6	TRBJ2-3	CASSYLAPRDPGMLGWTDTQYF	TGTGCCAGCAGCTATTTAGCCCCCCGGGACCCAGGGATGTTAGGTTGGACAGATACGCAGTATTTT
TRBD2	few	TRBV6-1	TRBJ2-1	CASMRVLAGGDNNEQFF	TGTGCCAGCATGCGGGTTCTAGCGGGAGGCGATAACAATGAGCAGTTCTTC
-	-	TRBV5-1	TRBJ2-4	CASSLASDIRTIRAKNIQYF	TGCGCCAGCAGCTTGGCCTCGGACATAAGGACGATCCGAGCCAAAAACATTCAGTACTTC
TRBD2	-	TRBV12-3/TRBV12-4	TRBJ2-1	CASRVGLAGNEQFF	TGTGCCAGCAGGGTGGGACTAGCGGGTAATGAGCAGTTCTTC
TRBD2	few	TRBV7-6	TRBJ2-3	CASSLGQQGGREIRDTQYF	TGTGCCAGCAGCTTAGGACAGCAAGGCGGGCGGGAGATAAGAGATACGCAGTATTTT
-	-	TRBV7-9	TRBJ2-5	CASSLGTTGETQYF	TGTGCCAGCAGCCTCGGGACGACGGGGGAGACCCAGTACTTC
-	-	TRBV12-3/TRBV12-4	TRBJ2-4	CASSFLGLPGIQYF	TGTGCCAGCAGTTTCCTGGGACTCCCAGGCATTCAGTACTTC
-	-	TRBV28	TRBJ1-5	CASSQGTRNQPQHF	TGTGCCAGCAGTCAGGGAACTCGCAATCAGCCCCAGCATTTT
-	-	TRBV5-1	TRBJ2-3	CASSPADRRADTQYF	TGCGCCAGCAGCCCTGCTGACAGGAGGGCAGATACGCAGTATTTT
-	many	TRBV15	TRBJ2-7	CATSRDVGTYEQYF	TGTGCCACCAGCAGAGATGTCGGAACCTACGAGCAGTACTTC
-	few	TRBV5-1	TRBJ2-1	CASSLEIWNEQFF	TGCGCCAGCAGCTTGGAGATATGGAATGAGCAGTTCTTC
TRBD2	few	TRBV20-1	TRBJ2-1	CSAEGREGTYPYNEQFF	TGCAGTGCCGAGGGGAGGGAAGGGACTTATCCATACAATGAGCAGTTCTTC
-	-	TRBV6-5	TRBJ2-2	CASSYSQRSVGELFF	TGTGCCAGCAGTTACTCTCAGCGTTCGGTCGGGGAGCTGTTTTTT
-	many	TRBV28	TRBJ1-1	CASSLRGVSNTEAFF	TGTGCCAGCAGTTTGAGGGGGGTATCGAACACTGAAGCTTTCTTT
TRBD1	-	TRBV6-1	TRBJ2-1	CASRSGTGFSNEQFF	TGTGCCAGCAGGAGTGGGACAGGGTTCTCAAATGAGCAGTTCTTC
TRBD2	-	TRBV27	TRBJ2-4	CASTGGFSWLAKNIQYF	TGTGCCAGCACGGGAGGGTTCTCCTGGCTAGCCAAAAACATTCAGTACTTC
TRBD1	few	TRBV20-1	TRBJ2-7	CSAHWTGVYEQYF	TGCAGTGCTCATTGGACAGGTGTCTACGAGCAGTACTTC
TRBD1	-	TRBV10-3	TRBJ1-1	CAISPDRGMSEAFF	TGTGCCATCAGCCCGGACAGGGGAATGTCTGAAGCTTTCTTT